This T cell receptor (beta chain) was identified in a study of T cells in women clearing cervical HPV infection. Study summary: Controls gave blood once infection was undetectable; cases at lesion identification. For cases, blood was sampled a median 149 days after lesion detection, interquartile range about 90 to 210 days.

Turning to this clone: The CDR3 end falls 3 residues outside the read, so it is completed with the germline J gene.

The CDR3 is made up of 13 amino acids. Germline V gene lookup returns CDR1 LNHDA and CDR2 SQIVND (reference sequence). Losses at the gene ends were 5 bases for V and 5 bases for J; bases not matched to a gene: 5. TCR beta CDR3 amplified by multiplex PCR from about 1200 ng genomic DNA. The method was immunoSEQ multiplex PCR; TCRdb's version includes in-frame clones alone and lacks a portion of them. The table for this sample gives 30,000 to 35,000 clones. Sequenced material: blood buffy coat. This chain joins TRBV19 and TRBJ2-5, with 7 bases matching TRBD2. The receptor comes from a woman aged 18 to 75 with a cervical HPV16 infection that either progressed to CIN3+ or cleared (not recorded which). The CDR3 bases that were read are TGTGCCAGTAGTCGGGGGGTTTGGGAGACC. Encoded protein: CASSRGVWET. The whole CDR3 is CASSRGVWETQYF.